This TCR beta chain was identified in a study of early T cells in non-severe SARS-CoV-2 infection. Study-wide findings and caveats: The study's VDJdb matching favored anti-spike CD8 responses and missed private and CD4 specificities.

Ten or more counts support this clonotype. Its antigen is unknown. J was trimmed by 8 bases and V by 5 bases; bases with no gene match: 12. Germline CDR1 ENHRY, CDR2 SYGVKD. The CDR3 runs to 15 residues. TCRdb fed the 5' RACE reads into MiXCR, producing one record per CDR3 protein. Among roughly 29,000 distinct CDR3 sequences listed, roughly 5% were seen once. Sequenced: whole blood. The chain has TRBV10-3 and TRBJ2-1, with 7 bases matching TRBD2. The origin of this receptor is an adult who was a healthcare worker with PCR-confirmed SARS-CoV-2 infection or an uninfected control (not recorded which). The CDR3 DNA reads as TGTGCCATCAGTTCGTTGACCACGGGAGGCGATGAGCAGTTCTTC. Protein sequence: CAISSLTTGGDEQFF.